This T cell receptor beta chain stems from a study of post-analysis software for immune sequencing data. The study's findings and limits: Batch-matched samples strongly co-clustered by F measure. Roughly 5 TRBV segments, TRBV5-6, TRBV5-1 and TRBV20-1 among them, were found more frequent in patients than controls. Normalized Chao1 diversity was significantly lower in multiple sclerosis patients than in controls.

This clonotype appeared a few times. Its specificity is unknown. This CDR3 region has 14 residues. From germline, CDR1 is SGHTA and CDR2 FQGNSA. V lost 0 bases and J 3 bases, leaving 9 bases between the germline ends. The library was made from cDNA and included unique molecular identifiers. Hundreds of thousands of cDNA molecules were obtained from about 0.98 to 11 million T cells. TCRdb processed the PCR reads anew with MiXCR; each CDR3 protein has one entry. The sample records about 680,000 distinct CDR3 sequences, approximately 60% being singletons. The sequence was collected from a girl aged 2-10 years with multiple sclerosis. The chain uses TRBV7-2 and TRBJ2-7, with D perhaps matching TRBD2 (6 bases). Material: blood. The DNA of the CDR3 is TGTGCCAGCAGCTTAGCCGGGACTCTCTACGAGCAGTACTTC. Translating it yields CASSLAGTLYEQYF. Combining the CDR3 with reference TRBV7-2 and TRBJ2-7 gives the whole variable domain GAGVSQSPSNKVTEKGKDVELRCDPISGHTALYWYRQSLGQGLEFLIYFQGNSAPDKSGLPSDRFSAERTGGSVSTLTIQRTQQEDSAVYLCASSLAGTLYEQYFGPGTRLTVT.